This T cell receptor beta chain was observed in a study of cytomegalovirus exposure and HLA in healthy donors. Trimming removed 2 bases at V and 4 bases at J, with 9 bases between. CDR3 size: 14 residues. In germline, CDR1 is MNHEY, CDR2 SMNVEV (reference sequence). With 60 Vbeta and 13 Jbeta primers, the PCR was carried out. Using immunoSEQ multiplex PCR, the repertoire was profiled, and TCRdb retains in-frame clones only, with some absent. The sample holds some 170,000 clones, 70% to 90% seen once. This TCR was recovered from a woman aged 25 to 45 in good health and CMV-seropositive. The chain employs TRBV27 and TRBJ1-5; D may be TRBD1 (6 bases). Sample: PBMCs. For the CDR3, the DNA is TGTGCCAGCAGTTTAGGACAGTCGAATCAGCCCCAGCATTTT. It is translated as CASSLGQSNQPQHF.